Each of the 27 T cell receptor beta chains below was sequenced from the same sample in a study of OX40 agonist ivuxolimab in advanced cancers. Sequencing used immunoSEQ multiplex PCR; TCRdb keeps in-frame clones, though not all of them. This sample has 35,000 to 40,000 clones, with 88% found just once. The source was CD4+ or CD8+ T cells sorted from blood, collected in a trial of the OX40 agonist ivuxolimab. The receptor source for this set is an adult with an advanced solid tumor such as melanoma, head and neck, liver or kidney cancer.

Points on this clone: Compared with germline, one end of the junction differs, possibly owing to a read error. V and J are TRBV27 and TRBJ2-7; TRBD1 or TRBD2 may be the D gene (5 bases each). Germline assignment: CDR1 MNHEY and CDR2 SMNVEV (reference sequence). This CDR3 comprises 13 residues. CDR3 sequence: CASSFRGPYGQYF. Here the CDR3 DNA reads TGTGCCAGCAGTTTTAGGGGACCTTACGGGCAGTACTTC.

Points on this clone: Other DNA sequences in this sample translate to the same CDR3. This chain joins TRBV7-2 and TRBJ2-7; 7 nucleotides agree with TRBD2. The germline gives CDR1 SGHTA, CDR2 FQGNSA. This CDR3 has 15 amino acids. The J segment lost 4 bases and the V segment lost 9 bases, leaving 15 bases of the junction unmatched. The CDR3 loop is CASGGGGRGRYEQYF. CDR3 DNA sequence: TGTGCCAGTGGGGGTGGCGGGAGAGGGAGGTACGAGCAGTACTTC.

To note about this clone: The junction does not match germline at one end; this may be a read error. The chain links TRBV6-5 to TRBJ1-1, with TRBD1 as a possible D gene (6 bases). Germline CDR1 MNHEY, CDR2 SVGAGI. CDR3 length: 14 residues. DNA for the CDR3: TGTGCCAGCAGTTTTCAGGGGTTGAACACTAAAGCTTTCTTT. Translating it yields CASSFQGLNTKAFF.

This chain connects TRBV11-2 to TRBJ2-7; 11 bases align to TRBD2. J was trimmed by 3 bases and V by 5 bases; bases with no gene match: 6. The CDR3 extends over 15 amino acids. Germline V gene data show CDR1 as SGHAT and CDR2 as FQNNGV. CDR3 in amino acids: CASSPGTSGYYEQYF. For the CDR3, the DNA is TGTGCCAGCAGCCCCGGGACTAGCGGTTACTACGAGCAGTACTTC.

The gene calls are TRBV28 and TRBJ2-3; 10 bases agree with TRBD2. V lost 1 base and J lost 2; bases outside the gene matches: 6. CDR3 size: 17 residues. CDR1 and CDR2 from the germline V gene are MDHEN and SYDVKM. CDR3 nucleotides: TGTGCCAGCAGTTTATCCCTAGCGGGAGATCACACAGATACGCAGTATTTT. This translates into CASSLSLAGDHTDTQYF.

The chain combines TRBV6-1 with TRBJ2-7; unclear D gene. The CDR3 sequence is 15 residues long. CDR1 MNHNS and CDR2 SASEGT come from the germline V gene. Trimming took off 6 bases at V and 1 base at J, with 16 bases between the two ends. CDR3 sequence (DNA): TGTGCCAGCAGACGGACCGAGACACCATCCTACGAGCAGTACTTC. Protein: CASRRTETPSYEQYF.

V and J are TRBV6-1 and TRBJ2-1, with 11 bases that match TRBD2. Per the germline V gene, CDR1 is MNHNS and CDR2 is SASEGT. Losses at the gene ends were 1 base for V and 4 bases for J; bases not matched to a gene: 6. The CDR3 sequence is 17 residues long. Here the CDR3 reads CASSEEDLAGGYNEQFF. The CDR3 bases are TGTGCCAGCAGTGAAGAGGACCTAGCGGGGGGATACAATGAGCAGTTCTTC.

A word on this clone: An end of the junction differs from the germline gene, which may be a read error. In nucleotides, the CDR3 is TGTGCCAGCAGCGTCGGTACCTTTGGGGCTTTGCAAGAGACCCGGTACTTC. Translating it yields CASSVGTFGALQETRYF. This chain links TRBV9 with TRBJ2-5; perhaps TRBD1 as D (5 bases). The CDR3 covers 17 residues. In germline, CDR1 is SGDLS, CDR2 YYNGEE.

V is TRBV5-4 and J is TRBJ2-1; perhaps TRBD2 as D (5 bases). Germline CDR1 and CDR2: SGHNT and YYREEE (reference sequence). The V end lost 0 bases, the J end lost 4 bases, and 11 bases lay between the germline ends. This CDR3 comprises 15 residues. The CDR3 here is CASSLGLAAYNEQFF. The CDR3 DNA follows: TGTGCCAGCAGCTTGGGGCTAGCTGCATACAATGAGCAGTTCTTC.

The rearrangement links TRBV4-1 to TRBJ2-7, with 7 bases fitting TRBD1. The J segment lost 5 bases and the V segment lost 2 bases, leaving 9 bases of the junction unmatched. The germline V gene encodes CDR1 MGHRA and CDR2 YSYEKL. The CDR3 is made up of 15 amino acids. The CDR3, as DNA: TGCGCCAGCAGCCAACCTTTCACAGGGGTGGACGAGCAGTACTTC. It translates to CASSQPFTGVDEQYF.

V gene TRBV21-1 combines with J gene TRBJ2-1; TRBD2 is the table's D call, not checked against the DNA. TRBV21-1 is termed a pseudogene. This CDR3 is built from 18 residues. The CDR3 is CASSKGFSGGISYNEQFF. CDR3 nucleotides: TGTGCCAGCAGCAAAGGCTTTAGCGGGGGGATTTCCTACAATGAGCAGTTCTTC.

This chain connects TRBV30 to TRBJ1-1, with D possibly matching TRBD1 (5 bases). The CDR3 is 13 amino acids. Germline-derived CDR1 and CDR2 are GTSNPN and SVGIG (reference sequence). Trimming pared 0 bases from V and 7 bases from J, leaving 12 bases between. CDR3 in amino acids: CAWSVGTVVEAFF. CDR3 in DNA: TGTGCCTGGAGTGTAGGGACGGTAGTTGAAGCTTTCTTT.

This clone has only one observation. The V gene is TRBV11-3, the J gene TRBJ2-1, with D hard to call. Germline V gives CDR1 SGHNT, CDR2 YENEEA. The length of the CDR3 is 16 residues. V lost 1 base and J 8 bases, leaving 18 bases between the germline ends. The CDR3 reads CASSLGVGSTGDEQFF. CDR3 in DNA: TGTGCCAGCAGCTTAGGAGTCGGTAGCACCGGCGATGAGCAGTTCTTC. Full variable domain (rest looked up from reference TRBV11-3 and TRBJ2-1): EAGVVQSPRYKIIEKKQPVAFWCNPISGHNTLYWYLQNLGQGPELLIRYENEEAVDDSQLPKDRFSAERLKGVDSTLKIQPAELGDSAVYLCASSLGVGSTGDEQFFGPGTRLTVL.

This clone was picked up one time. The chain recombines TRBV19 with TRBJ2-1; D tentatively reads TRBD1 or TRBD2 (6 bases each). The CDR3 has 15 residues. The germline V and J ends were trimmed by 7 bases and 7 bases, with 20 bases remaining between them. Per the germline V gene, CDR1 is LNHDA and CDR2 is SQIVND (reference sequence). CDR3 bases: TGTGCCAGTAAGGGGTACGGGGGCCTAGGGAATGAGCAGTTCTTC. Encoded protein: CASKGYGGLGNEQFF.

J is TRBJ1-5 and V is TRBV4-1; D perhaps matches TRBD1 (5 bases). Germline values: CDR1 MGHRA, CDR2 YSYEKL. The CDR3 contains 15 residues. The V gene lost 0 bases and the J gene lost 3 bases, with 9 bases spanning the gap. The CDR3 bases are TGCGCCAGCAGCCAAGATGGGGCTTACAATCAGCCCCAGCATTTT. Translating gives CASSQDGAYNQPQHF.

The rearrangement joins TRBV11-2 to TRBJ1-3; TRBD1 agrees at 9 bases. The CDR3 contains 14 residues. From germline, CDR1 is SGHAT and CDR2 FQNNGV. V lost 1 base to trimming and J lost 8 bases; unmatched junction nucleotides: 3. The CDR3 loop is CASSLGTGADTIYF. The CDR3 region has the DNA TGTGCCAGCAGCTTAGGGACAGGGGCAGACACCATATATTTT.

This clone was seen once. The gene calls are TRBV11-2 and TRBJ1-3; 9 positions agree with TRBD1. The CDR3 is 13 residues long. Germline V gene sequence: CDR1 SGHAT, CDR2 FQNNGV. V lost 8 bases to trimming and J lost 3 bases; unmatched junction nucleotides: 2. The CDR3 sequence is CASRQGVGNTIYF. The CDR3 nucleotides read TGTGCCAGCCGACAGGGGGTTGGAAACACCATATATTTT.

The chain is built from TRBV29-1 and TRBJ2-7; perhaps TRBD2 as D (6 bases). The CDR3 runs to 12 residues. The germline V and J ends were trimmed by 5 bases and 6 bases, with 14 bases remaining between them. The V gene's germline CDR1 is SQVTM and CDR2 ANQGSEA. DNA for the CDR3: TGCAGCGTTAGCGGTAGGGGAGGCGAGCAGTACTTC. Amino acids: CSVSGRGGEQYF.

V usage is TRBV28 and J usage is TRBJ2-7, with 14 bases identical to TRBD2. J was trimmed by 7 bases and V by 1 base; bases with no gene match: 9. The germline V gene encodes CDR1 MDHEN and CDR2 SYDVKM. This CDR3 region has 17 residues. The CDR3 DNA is TGTGCCAGCAGTTTATTTGGGGGACTAGCGGGAGCGGGGGAGCAGTACTTC. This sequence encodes CASSLFGGLAGAGEQYF.

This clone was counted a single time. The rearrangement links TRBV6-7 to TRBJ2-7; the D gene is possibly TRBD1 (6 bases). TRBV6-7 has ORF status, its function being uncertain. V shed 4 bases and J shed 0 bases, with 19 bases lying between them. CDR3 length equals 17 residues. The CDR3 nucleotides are TGTGCCAGCAGTTGCCGGGACACCCTCCCACCCTCCTACGAGCAGTACTTC. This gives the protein CASSCRDTLPPSYEQYF.

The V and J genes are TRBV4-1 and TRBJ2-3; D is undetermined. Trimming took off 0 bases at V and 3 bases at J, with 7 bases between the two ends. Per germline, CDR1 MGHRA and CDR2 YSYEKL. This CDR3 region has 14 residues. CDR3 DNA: TGCGCCAGCAGCCAAGAAAAGGGTACAGATACGCAGTATTTT. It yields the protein CASSQEKGTDTQYF.

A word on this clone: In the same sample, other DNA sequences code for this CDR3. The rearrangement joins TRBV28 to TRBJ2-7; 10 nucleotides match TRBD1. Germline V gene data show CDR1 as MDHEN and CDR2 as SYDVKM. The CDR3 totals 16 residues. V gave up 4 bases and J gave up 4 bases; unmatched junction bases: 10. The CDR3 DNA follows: TGTGCCAGCAGTTATTCCTGGGACAGGGGATCTTACGAGCAGTACTTC. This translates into CASSYSWDRGSYEQYF.

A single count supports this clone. The CDR3 DNA is TGTGCCAGCAGTTTAGGACGTTACTCTGGAAACACCATATATTTT. It is translated as CASSLGRYSGNTIYF. The rearrangement links TRBV27 to TRBJ1-3; D call uncertain. V shed 2 bases and J shed 0 bases, with 8 bases lying between them. The CDR3 is 15 amino acids. Germline values: CDR1 MNHEY, CDR2 SMNVEV (reference sequence).

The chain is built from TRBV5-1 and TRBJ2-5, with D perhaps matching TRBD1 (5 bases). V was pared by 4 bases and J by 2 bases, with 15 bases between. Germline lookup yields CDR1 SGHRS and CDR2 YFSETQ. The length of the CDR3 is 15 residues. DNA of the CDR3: TGCGCCAGCAGCACCTCACACAGGCTTCAAGAGACCCAGTACTTC. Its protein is CASSTSHRLQETQYF. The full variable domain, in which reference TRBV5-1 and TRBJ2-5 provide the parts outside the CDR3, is KAGVTQTPRYLIKTRGQQVTLSCSPISGHRSVSWYQQTPGQGLQFLFEYFSETQRNKGNFPGRFSGRQFSNSRSEMNVSTLELGDSALYLCASSTSHRLQETQYFGPGTRLLVL.

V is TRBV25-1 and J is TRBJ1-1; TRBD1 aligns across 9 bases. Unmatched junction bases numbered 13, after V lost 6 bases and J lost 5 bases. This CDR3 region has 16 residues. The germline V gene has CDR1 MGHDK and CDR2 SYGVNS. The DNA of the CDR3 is TGTGCCAGCAGGCCGGGACAGGGTTTCCGGCTGACTGAAGCTTTCTTT. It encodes CASRPGQGFRLTEAFF.

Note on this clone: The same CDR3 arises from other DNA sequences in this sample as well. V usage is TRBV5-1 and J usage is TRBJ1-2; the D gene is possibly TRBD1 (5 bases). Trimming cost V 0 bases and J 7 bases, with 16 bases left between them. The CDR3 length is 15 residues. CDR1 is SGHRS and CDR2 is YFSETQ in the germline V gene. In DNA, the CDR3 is TGCGCCAGCAGCTTGGAGGCAGGGAGAGCTTTTGGCTACACCTTC. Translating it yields CASSLEAGRAFGYTF.

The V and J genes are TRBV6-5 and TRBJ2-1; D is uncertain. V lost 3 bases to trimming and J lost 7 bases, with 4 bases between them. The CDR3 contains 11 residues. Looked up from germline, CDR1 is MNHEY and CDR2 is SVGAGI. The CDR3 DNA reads TGTGCCAGCAGTTATAGAAATGAGCAGTTCTTC. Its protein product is CASSYRNEQFF.